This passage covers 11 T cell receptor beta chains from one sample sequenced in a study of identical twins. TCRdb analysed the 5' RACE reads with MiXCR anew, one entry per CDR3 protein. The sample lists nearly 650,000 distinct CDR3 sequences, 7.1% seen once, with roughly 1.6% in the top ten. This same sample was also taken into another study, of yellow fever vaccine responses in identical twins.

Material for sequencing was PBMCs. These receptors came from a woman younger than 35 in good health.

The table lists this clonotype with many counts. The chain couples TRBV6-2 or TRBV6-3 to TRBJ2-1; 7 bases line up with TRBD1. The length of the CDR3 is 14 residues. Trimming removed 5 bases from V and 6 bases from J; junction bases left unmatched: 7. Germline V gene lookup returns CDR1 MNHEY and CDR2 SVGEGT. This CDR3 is CASSRPSGGNEQFF. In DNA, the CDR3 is TGTGCCAGCAGTCGGCCTTCAGGGGGCAATGAGCAGTTCTTC.

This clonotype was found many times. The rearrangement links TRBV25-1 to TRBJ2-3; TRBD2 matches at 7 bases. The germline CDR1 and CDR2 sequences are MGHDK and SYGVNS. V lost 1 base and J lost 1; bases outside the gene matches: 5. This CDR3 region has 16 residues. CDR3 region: CASSELGGRGTDTQYF. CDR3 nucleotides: TGTGCCAGCAGTGAATTGGGCGGGAGAGGCACAGATACGCAGTATTTT.

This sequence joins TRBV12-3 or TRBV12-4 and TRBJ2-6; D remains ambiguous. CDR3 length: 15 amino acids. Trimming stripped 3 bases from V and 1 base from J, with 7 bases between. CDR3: CASSFSLSGANVLTF. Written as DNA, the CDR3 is TGTGCCAGCAGTTTTAGTCTGTCTGGGGCCAACGTCCTGACTTTC.

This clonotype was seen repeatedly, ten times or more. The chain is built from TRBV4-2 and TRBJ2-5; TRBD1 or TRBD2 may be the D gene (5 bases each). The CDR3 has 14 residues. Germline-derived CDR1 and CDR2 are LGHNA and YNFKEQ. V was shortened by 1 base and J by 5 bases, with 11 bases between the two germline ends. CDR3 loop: CASSQGGTGETQYF. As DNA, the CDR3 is TGTGCCAGCAGCCAAGGGGGGACGGGCGAGACCCAGTACTTC.

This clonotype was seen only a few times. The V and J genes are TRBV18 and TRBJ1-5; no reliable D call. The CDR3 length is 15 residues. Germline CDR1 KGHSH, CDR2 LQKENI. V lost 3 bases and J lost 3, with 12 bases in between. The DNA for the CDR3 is TGTGCCAGCTCACCCGGGCTAGATTACAATCAGCCCCAGCATTTT. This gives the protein CASSPGLDYNQPQHF.

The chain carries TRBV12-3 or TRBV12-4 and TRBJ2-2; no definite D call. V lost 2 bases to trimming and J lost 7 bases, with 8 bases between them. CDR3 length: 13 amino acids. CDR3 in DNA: TGTGCCAGCAGTTTACTGGGAATCGGGGAGCTGTTTTTT. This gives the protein CASSLLGIGELFF.

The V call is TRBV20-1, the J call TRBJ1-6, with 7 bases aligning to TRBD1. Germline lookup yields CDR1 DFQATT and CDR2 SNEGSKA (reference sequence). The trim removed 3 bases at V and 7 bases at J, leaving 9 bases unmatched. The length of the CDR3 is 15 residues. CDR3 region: CSARQQGRGNSPLHF. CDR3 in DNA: TGCAGTGCTAGGCAACAGGGGAGAGGGAATTCACCCCTCCACTTT.

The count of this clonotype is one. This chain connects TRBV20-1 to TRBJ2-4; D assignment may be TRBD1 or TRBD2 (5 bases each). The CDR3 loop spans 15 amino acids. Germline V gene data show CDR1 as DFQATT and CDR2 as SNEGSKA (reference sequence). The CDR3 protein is CSREKDRDAKNIQYF. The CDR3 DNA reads TGCAGCAGGGAAAAGGACCGGGACGCTAAAAACATTCAGTACTTC.

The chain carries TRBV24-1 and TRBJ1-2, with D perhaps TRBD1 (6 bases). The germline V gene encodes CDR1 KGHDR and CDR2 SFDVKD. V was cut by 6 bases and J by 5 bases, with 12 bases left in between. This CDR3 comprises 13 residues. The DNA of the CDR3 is TGTGCCACCAGTCATCAGGGGCATTATGGCTACACCTTC. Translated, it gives CATSHQGHYGYTF.

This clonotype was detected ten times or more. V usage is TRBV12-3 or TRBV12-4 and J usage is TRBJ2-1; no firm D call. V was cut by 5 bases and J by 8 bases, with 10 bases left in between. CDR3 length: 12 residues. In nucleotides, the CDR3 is TGTGCCAGCAGTGCGCTTCGCGATGAGCAGTTCTTC. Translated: CASSALRDEQFF.

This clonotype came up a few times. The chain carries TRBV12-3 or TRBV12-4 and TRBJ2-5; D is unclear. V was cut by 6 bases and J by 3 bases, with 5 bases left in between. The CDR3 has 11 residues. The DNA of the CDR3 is TGTGCCAGCAGCATAGAAGAGACCCAGTACTTC. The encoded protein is CASSIEETQYF.